This TCR beta chain derives from a study of blood T cells in healthy people across ages. This clonotype was detected a few times. Its cognate antigen is unknown. Isolation recovered at least 7 million PBMCs from every sample. General observations from the study: The study found more naive CD4+ cells and higher diversity in long-lived than aged donors. It was not known whether donors were CMV positive (a possible confounder of expanded clonotype changes).

The use of a sample-barcoded 5' primer and a J-beta primer mix characterized a second PCR of 7 to 11 cycles. TCRdb processed the 5' RACE reads anew with MiXCR; each CDR3 protein has one entry. This table has almost 1 million distinct CDR3 sequences, just over 50% appearing once. The sequence came from a woman aged 55-69 years in good health. Specimen: blood.

The CDR3 here is CASSSGTGYPDTQYF. CDR3 bases: TGTGCCAGCAGCTCCGGGACAGGGTACCCAGATACGCAGTATTTT. The chain joins TRBV7-7 to TRBJ2-3; 9 nucleotides match TRBD1. The CDR3 is 15 amino acids. CDR1 SSHAT and CDR2 FNYEAQ come from the germline V gene (reference sequence). J lost 4 bases, V lost 4 bases, and 6 bases had no gene match.